Below, 24 T cell receptor beta chains from the same sample are listed, as sequenced in a study of blood T cells in healthy people across ages. Through a sample-barcoded 5' primer and a J-beta primer mix, a second PCR was run for roughly 6 to 11 cycles. TCRdb analysed the 5' RACE reads with MiXCR anew, one entry per CDR3 protein. The table shows approximately 800,000 distinct CDR3 sequences, with 46% occurring only once. The sample comprised blood. The receptors were gathered from a man older than 75 in good health.

This chain uses TRBV29-1 with TRBJ2-5; D is unclear. Germline values: CDR1 SQVTM, CDR2 ANQGSEA. The V end lost 4 bases, the J end lost 3 bases, and 9 bases lay between the germline ends. The CDR3 contains 12 residues. The CDR3 is CSVALVEETQYF. The CDR3, as DNA: TGCAGCGTTGCACTGGTTGAAGAGACCCAGTACTTC.

The V and J genes are TRBV7-8 and TRBJ2-2, with 9 bases lining up with TRBD2. The ends lost 3 bases at V and 2 bases at J; junction bases unmatched: 4. Germline CDR1 is SGHVS and CDR2 is FQNEAQ. CDR3 size: 16 residues. CDR3 DNA sequence: TGTGCCAGCAGCTTGCCTAGCGGGGTTAACACCGGGGAGCTGTTTTTT. Protein product: CASSLPSGVNTGELFF.

The chain is built from TRBV2 and TRBJ1-2, with TRBD1 as a possible D gene (5 bases). CDR1 SNHLY and CDR2 FYNNEI come from the germline V gene. CDR3 size: 13 residues. V lost 2 bases and J 4 bases, leaving 8 bases between the germline ends. The CDR3 protein is CASSERQLYGYTF. CDR3 bases: TGTGCCAGCAGTGAAAGACAGCTCTATGGCTACACCTTC.

This chain joins TRBV7-8 and TRBJ1-2; possibly TRBD1 for D (5 bases). Germline V lookup: CDR1 SGHVS, CDR2 FQNEAQ. Trimming took 5 bases from V and 0 from J, leaving 10 bases between them. The CDR3 consists of 14 residues. In DNA, the CDR3 is TGTGCCAGCAGCGGGACCGAAGCTAACTATGGCTACACCTTC. Protein sequence: CASSGTEANYGYTF. Based on the CDR3 plus reference TRBV7-8 and TRBJ1-2, the full variable domain is GAGVSQSPRYKVAKRGQDVALRCDPISGHVSLFWYQQALGQGPEFLTYFQNEAQLDKSGLPSDRFFAERPEGSVSTLKIQRTQQEDSAVYLCASSGTEANYGYTFGSGTRLTVV.

The chain links TRBV7-6 to TRBJ2-1; 13 nucleotides agree with TRBD2. The CDR3 sequence is 16 residues long. The germline CDR1 and CDR2 sequences are SGHVS and FNYEAQ. The junction had 13 bases not matched to a gene; V was cut back by 5 bases and J by 12 bases. The CDR3 sequence: CASSHILAGGPSRQFF. The CDR3 DNA follows: TGTGCCAGCAGCCACATACTAGCGGGAGGGCCATCGCGGCAGTTCTTC.

The chain carries TRBV6-2 or TRBV6-3 and TRBJ2-7, with 10 nucleotides matching TRBD1. J was trimmed by 6 bases and V by 5 bases; bases with no gene match: 4. Germline V gene data show CDR1 as MNHEY and CDR2 as SVGEGT. This CDR3 region has 13 residues. CDR3 coding DNA: TGTGCCAGCAGTCGGGACAGGGGATCCGAGCAGTACTTC. Protein: CASSRDRGSEQYF.

The chain carries TRBV4-3 and TRBJ2-4, with TRBD1 identical over 10 bases. The CDR3 sequence is 16 residues long. Germline CDR1 reads LGHNA; CDR2 reads YSLEER. The trim removed 3 bases at V and 4 bases at J, leaving 6 bases unmatched. CDR3 protein: CASSHDPGQGKNIQYF. The CDR3 bases are TGCGCCAGCAGCCATGACCCGGGACAGGGGAAAAACATTCAGTACTTC.

This clonotype was observed a handful of times. The gene calls are TRBV6-5 and TRBJ2-1; 10 bases fit TRBD2. This CDR3 is 17 amino acids long. Germline V gene lookup returns CDR1 MNHEY and CDR2 SVGAGI. V trimming: 0 bases; J trimming: 9 bases; junction bases outside the gene matches: 11. The CDR3 protein is CASSYSIYSGRAREQFF. CDR3 nucleotide sequence: TGTGCCAGCAGTTACTCGATCTACAGCGGGAGGGCCCGTGAGCAGTTCTTC.

This chain links TRBV6-2 or TRBV6-3 with TRBJ2-5, with a weak D call TRBD2 (6 bases). The CDR3 length is 11 residues. Trimming removed 7 bases at V and 9 bases at J, with 12 bases between. Germline CDR1 is MNHEY and CDR2 is SVGEGT. As DNA, the CDR3 is TGTGCCAGCACTAGCGCGGAGGCCCAGTACTTC. This encodes CASTSAEAQYF.

This clonotype has more than one count but fewer than ten. V usage is TRBV7-2 and J usage is TRBJ2-7, with a possible D match to TRBD2 (6 bases). Looked up from germline, CDR1 is SGHTA and CDR2 is FQGNSA. Trimming stripped 0 bases from V and 2 bases from J, with 17 bases between. The CDR3 is 17 residues long. CDR3: CASSLAVWSSAPYEQYF. The CDR3 DNA is TGTGCCAGCAGCTTAGCTGTTTGGTCTAGCGCGCCCTACGAGCAGTACTTC.

This clonotype was seen just once. The genes are TRBV27 and TRBJ1-1, with D possibly being TRBD1 (5 bases). Germline V lookup: CDR1 MNHEY, CDR2 SMNVEV (reference sequence). The ends were cut back, 7 bases at V and 3 bases at J, with 9 bases in the middle. This CDR3 is built from 12 residues. The CDR3 DNA is TGTGCCAGCACAGGGTTCGACACTGAAGCTTTCTTT. Protein product: CASTGFDTEAFF.

This clonotype was counted once. The chain recombines TRBV3-1 with TRBJ2-1; TRBD2 might be the D (5 bases). V was clipped by 0 bases and J by 10 bases, with 13 bases between them. CDR3 size: 14 residues. Germline V gives CDR1 LGHDT, CDR2 YNNKEL (reference sequence). CDR3 loop: CASSQDVPTGEQFF. CDR3 bases: TGTGCCAGCAGCCAAGATGTCCCCACGGGGGAGCAGTTCTTC.

Remarks on this clonotype: A much larger clone sits a single nucleotide away, making a read error possible. This rearrangement joins TRBV5-1 to TRBJ2-1, with 10 bases identical to TRBD2. V was pared by 7 bases and J by 7 bases, with 11 bases of the junction left unmatched. Looked up from germline, CDR1 is SGHRS and CDR2 is YFSETQ. CDR3 length: 15 residues. CDR3 in DNA: TGCGCCAGCCATCTTGGGCTAGCGGGAGAAAATGAGCAGTTCTTC. Its protein product is CASHLGLAGENEQFF.

This clonotype appeared many times. The chain links TRBV24-1 to TRBJ2-3, with a possible D match to TRBD1 (5 bases). This CDR3 is built from 15 residues. Germline V gene data show CDR1 as KGHDR and CDR2 as SFDVKD. Trimming left V 9 bases short and J 0 bases short, with 15 bases between. CDR3 DNA: TGTGCCACCGGGGCCAGCCGATCTAGCACAGATACGCAGTATTTT. Translation: CATGASRSSTDTQYF.

The chain joins TRBV6-5 to TRBJ1-1, with D unresolved. The CDR3 covers 15 residues. Germline values: CDR1 MNHEY, CDR2 SVGAGI. The V gene lost 7 bases and the J gene lost 0 bases, with 15 bases spanning the gap. The CDR3 here is CASTPPKGLNTEAFF. CDR3 nucleotides: TGTGCCAGCACCCCCCCGAAAGGCCTGAACACTGAAGCTTTCTTT.

The chain couples TRBV9 to TRBJ2-2; TRBD2 agrees at 7 bases. Trimming at V came to 0 bases and at J to 4 bases, leaving 3 bases not matched to a gene. CDR3 length equals 15 residues. CDR1 SGDLS and CDR2 YYNGEE come from the germline V gene. CDR3 protein: CASSVGGSGTGELFF. In DNA form, the CDR3 reads TGTGCCAGCAGCGTAGGCGGGAGCGGCACCGGGGAGCTGTTTTTT.

The chain has TRBV20-1 and TRBJ2-7, with 8 bases that match TRBD1. The CDR3 consists of 16 residues. Germline V gives CDR1 DFQATT, CDR2 SNEGSKA (reference sequence). After removal of 1 base from V and 3 bases from J, the junction contained 11 bases not matched to a gene. The CDR3 nucleotides are TGCAGTGCTAGAGGAGTTATGGGACAGGATTTCTACGAGCAGTACTTC. It yields the protein CSARGVMGQDFYEQYF.

This clonotype was observed at least ten times. The chain has TRBV12-3 or TRBV12-4 and TRBJ2-3; perhaps TRBD2 as D (5 bases). CDR3 length: 15 amino acids. V lost 6 bases and J 1 base, leaving 14 bases between the germline ends. The CDR3 reads CASSFTSGGTDTQYF. As DNA, the CDR3 is TGTGCCAGCAGCTTTACAAGCGGCGGCACAGATACGCAGTATTTT.

V and J are TRBV5-1 and TRBJ2-1; TRBD2 aligns across 7 bases. The tail of the sequence fits TRBJ2-7 better, so the J call may be wrong. The CDR3 consists of 14 residues. In germline, CDR1 is SGHRS, CDR2 YFSETQ. This CDR3 reads CASSLDGRRGEQYF. DNA for the CDR3: TGCGCCAGCAGCTTGGACGGGAGGAGGGGCGAGCAGTACTTC.

This chain joins TRBV3-1 and TRBJ2-3; 14 nucleotides agree with TRBD2. V gave up 4 bases and J gave up 4 bases; unmatched junction bases: 4. CDR3 length: 16 amino acids. Germline V lookup: CDR1 LGHDT, CDR2 YNNKEL (reference sequence). The CDR3 loop is CASSLGTSGSPDTQYF. The CDR3 DNA sequence: TGTGCCAGCAGCCTCGGGACTAGCGGGAGCCCAGATACGCAGTATTTT.

The chain links TRBV12-3 or TRBV12-4 to TRBJ2-2; 7 bases are a match to TRBD2. The length of the CDR3 is 17 residues. After removal of 2 bases from V and 4 bases from J, the junction contained 10 bases not matched to a gene. CDR3 amino acids: CASSLLGFWEGTGELFF. The DNA of the CDR3 is TGTGCCAGCAGTTTACTCGGGTTTTGGGAGGGCACCGGGGAGCTGTTTTTT.

The genes are TRBV6-2 or TRBV6-3 and TRBJ2-1, with D tentatively TRBD2 (5 bases). Germline V gene lookup returns CDR1 MNHEY and CDR2 SVGEGT. V shed 4 bases and J shed 7 bases, with 17 bases lying between them. CDR3 length equals 15 residues. CDR3 nucleotide sequence: TGTGCCAGCAGTTCCCCTCCCCGACTAAAGAATGAGCAGTTCTTC. As protein: CASSSPPRLKNEQFF.

The gene calls are TRBV14 and TRBJ2-1, with no clear D. The last part of the DNA fits TRBJ2-7 better; the J call may be wrong. Germline V gene data show CDR1 as SGHDN and CDR2 as FVKESK. The CDR3 is 14 residues long. The CDR3 is CASSPDLFYNEQYF. The DNA of the CDR3 is TGTGCCAGCAGCCCGGACCTTTTCTACAATGAGCAGTACTTC.

The chain has TRBV7-2 and TRBJ2-6; TRBD2 matches at 7 bases. This CDR3 comprises 17 residues. Germline-derived CDR1 and CDR2 are SGHTA and FQGNSA. Unmatched junction bases numbered 6, after V lost 4 bases and J lost 0 bases. The CDR3 region has the DNA TGTGCCAGCAGCTCGAGACTAGCCCTCTCTGGGGCCAACGTCCTGACTTTC. Protein: CASSSRLALSGANVLTF.